The clone carrying this T cell receptor (beta chain) was seen more than once but under ten times. Its antigen is not identified. CDR1 and CDR2 from the germline V gene are LNHNV and YYDKDF (reference sequence). The V gene lost 5 bases and the J gene lost 8 bases, with 19 bases spanning the gap. The length of the CDR3 is 15 residues. This record comes from a study of T cells in Graves' hyperthyroidism and ophthalmopathy. Exclusion of a patient resulted from uncontrolled infection, other autoimmune disease, pregnancy or lactation. The PBMCs had their origin in more than 9.5 ml of fresh peripheral blood. TCR beta CDR3 region amplification was performed from RNA transcripts. HTBI primers were the set used in a first-round RT-PCR of the TCR CDR3. TCRdb recomputed calls from the multiplex PCR reads with MiXCR, one row per CDR3 protein. The sample has about 700,000 distinct CDR3 sequences, less than 15% seen once.

Overall study findings and caveats: Ophthalmopathy cases were set apart from stable hyperthyroidism by a 13 V-J model. Ophthalmopathy, which appeared later, was predicted by the model a median approximately six months before onset.

This TCR was sampled from a woman younger than 30 with Graves' hyperthyroidism. The V call is TRBV15, the J call TRBJ2-1, with TRBD2 as a possible D gene (6 bases). Sequenced input: blood. CDR3: CATSALAPPPDEQFF. CDR3 DNA: TGTGCCACCAGCGCTCTAGCGCCTCCCCCAGATGAGCAGTTCTTC.